The T cell receptor beta chain described here comes from a study of TIL therapy for anti-PD-1-resistant metastatic lung cancer. Overall study context: Most patients had lung adenocarcinoma; a handful of tumors were EGFR-mutant, two ALK-rearranged; half smoked currently or formerly.

Germline assignment: CDR1 MDHEN and CDR2 SYDVKM. The CDR3 length is 15 residues. V lost 7 bases and J lost 3; bases outside the gene matches: 4. The libraries were made with immunoSEQ v3. Each library reached 1.9 million or so read pairs, or roughly 5-6 million at deep level. Using immunoSEQ multiplex PCR, the repertoire was profiled, and TCRdb retains in-frame clones only, with some absent. Altogether 2,500 or so clones are present, nearly 75% being singletons, with the ten largest covering about 16%. Note on this clone: Its antigen is unknown.

Points from the study as a whole: Treatment-naive, never-smoker and oncogene-addicted patients were overrepresented in this highly selected cohort.

The time point: pre-treatment sample, taken before nivolumab and TIL therapy. Pleural nodules or supraclavicular lymph nodes made up most of the excised metastases sampled. Tumors were harvested before any PD-1/PD-L1 blockade. The material was tumor tissue, obtained at baseline. J is TRBJ2-2 and V is TRBV28, with 11 positions matching TRBD2. This receptor was taken from a person aged 25-85 years with non-small cell lung cancer. Some clones in this sample may be carry-over from other donors' samples. The CDR3 protein is CASNSGGADTGELFF. DNA for the CDR3: TGTGCCAGCAATAGCGGGGGGGCAGACACCGGGGAGCTGTTTTTT.